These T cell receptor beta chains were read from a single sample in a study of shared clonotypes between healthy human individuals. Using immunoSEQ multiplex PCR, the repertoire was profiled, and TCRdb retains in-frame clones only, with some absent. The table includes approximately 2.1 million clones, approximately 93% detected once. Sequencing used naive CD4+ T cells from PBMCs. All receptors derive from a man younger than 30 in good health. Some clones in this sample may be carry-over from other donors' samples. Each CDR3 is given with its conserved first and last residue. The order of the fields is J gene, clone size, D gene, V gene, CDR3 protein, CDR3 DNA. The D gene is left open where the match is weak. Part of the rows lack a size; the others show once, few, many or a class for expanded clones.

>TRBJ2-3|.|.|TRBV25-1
CATGRAGSRNTQYF
TGTGCCACCGGCCGGGCAGGGTCTCGCAATACGCAGTATTTT
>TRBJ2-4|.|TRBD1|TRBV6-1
CASRTSTGAKNIQYF
TGTGCCAGCAGGACTTCGACAGGGGCTAAAAACATTCAGTACTTC
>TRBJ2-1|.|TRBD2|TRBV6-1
CASSESGNYNEQFF
TGTGCCAGCAGTGAAAGCGGGAACTACAATGAGCAGTTCTTC
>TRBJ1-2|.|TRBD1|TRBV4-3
CASSQGTGNYGYTF
TGCGCCAGCAGCCAAGGGACAGGAAACTATGGCTACACCTTC
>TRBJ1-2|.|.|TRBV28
CASSPSGSYTF
TGTGCCAGCAGTCCCAGCGGAAGCTACACCTTC
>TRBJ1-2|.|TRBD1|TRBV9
CASSVADRVGNYGYTF
TGTGCCAGCAGCGTAGCCGACAGGGTCGGTAACTATGGCTACACCTTC
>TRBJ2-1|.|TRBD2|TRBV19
CASSSGLAVNEQFF
TGTGCCAGTAGTTCCGGACTAGCTGTCAATGAGCAGTTCTTC
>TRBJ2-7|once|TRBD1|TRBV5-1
CASTGQGAYEQYF
TGCGCCAGCACGGGACAGGGGGCGTACGAGCAGTACTTC
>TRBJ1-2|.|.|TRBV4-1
CASSQDQGRVGYTF
TGCGCCAGCAGCCAAGATCAGGGACGTGTCGGCTACACCTTC
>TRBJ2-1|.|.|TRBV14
CASSQDWTRTEQFF
TGTGCCAGCAGCCAAGATTGGACGCGGACAGAGCAGTTCTTC
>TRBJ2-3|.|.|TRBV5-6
CASSARVGTQYF
TGTGCCAGCAGTGCCCGTGTCGGTACGCAGTATTTT
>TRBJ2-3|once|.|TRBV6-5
CASSSRPDTDTQYF
TGTGCCAGCAGTTCCCGACCAGACACAGATACGCAGTATTTT
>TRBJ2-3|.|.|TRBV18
CASSTYGQGGSTDTQYF
TGTGCCAGCTCAACATACGGTCAAGGCGGGAGCACAGATACGCAGTATTTT
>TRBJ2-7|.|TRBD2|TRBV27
CASSFKRDSYEQYF
TGTGCCAGCAGTTTCAAGCGGGACTCCTACGAGCAGTACTTC
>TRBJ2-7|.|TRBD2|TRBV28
CASSFGGLALGHEQYF
TGTGCCAGCAGTTTCGGGGGACTAGCGTTAGGGCACGAGCAGTACTTC
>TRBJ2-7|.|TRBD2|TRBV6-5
CASSSGGRYYEQYF
TGTGCCAGCAGTTCCGGCGGGAGGTACTACGAGCAGTACTTC
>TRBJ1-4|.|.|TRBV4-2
CASSQESGRQLNEKLFF
TGTGCCAGCAGCCAAGAAAGTGGACGGCAACTAAACGAAAAACTGTTTTTT
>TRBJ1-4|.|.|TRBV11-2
CASSLASVQGAGRKLFF
TGTGCCAGCAGCTTAGCTTCGGTTCAGGGCGCCGGGCGAAAACTGTTTTTT
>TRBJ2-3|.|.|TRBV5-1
CATNTGGADTQYF
TGCGCCACCAACACCGGAGGGGCAGATACGCAGTATTTT
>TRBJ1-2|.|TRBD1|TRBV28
CASSNRDRVYGYTF
TGTGCCAGCAGTAACCGGGACAGGGTCTATGGCTACACCTTC
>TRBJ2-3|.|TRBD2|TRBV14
CASSQGTTSASTDTQYF
TGTGCCAGCAGCCAAGGAACAACTAGCGCGAGCACAGATACGCAGTATTTT
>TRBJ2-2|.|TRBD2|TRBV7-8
CASSKRTSGRSGSTGELFF
TGTGCCAGCAGCAAAAGGACTAGCGGGAGGTCGGGTAGCACCGGGGAGCTGTTTTTT
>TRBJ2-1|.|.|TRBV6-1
CASSEARPHLNNEQFF
TGTGCCAGCAGTGAAGCGCGACCCCACCTGAACAATGAGCAGTTCTTC
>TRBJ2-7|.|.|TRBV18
CASSPPGAGAYEQYF
TGTGCCAGCTCACCACCCGGAGCAGGGGCCTACGAGCAGTACTTC
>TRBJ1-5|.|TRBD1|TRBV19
CASSLPQGVNQPQHF
TGTGCCAGTAGTCTTCCTCAGGGGGTCAATCAGCCCCAGCATTTT
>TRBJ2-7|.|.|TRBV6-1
CASSDLGATYEQYF
TGTGCCAGCAGTGATCTGGGGGCCACCTACGAGCAGTACTTC
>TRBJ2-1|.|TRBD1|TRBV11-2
CASSSPSGTALYNEQFF
TGTGCCAGCAGCTCCCCTTCCGGGACAGCCCTATACAATGAGCAGTTCTTC
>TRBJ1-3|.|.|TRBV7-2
CASSFASSGNTIYF
TGTGCCAGCAGCTTTGCTTCCTCTGGAAACACCATATATTTT
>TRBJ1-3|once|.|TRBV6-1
CASSEFRNTIYF
TGTGCCAGCAGTGAATTTCGAAACACCATATATTTT
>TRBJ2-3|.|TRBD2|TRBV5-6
CASSLGTSGDTQYF
TGTGCCAGCAGCCTGGGGACTAGCGGCGATACGCAGTATTTT
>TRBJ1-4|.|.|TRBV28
CASSFTGFEKLFF
TGTGCCAGCAGTTTTACAGGGTTTGAAAAACTGTTTTTT
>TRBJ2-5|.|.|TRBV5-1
CASSLVRGRETQYF
TGCGCCAGCAGCTTGGTCAGGGGAAGGGAGACCCAGTACTTC
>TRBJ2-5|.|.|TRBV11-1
CASSSGGEETQYF
TGTGCCAGCAGTTCTGGAGGAGAAGAGACCCAGTACTTC
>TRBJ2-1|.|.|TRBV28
CASSFQVRVDNEQFF
TGTGCCAGCAGTTTCCAGGTACGGGTTGACAATGAGCAGTTCTTC
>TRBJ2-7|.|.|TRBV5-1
CASSLGRGPYEQYF
TGCGCCAGCAGCTTGGGTCGGGGACCCTACGAGCAGTACTTC
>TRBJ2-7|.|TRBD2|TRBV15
CATSRGLAGGEQYF
TGTGCCACCAGCAGAGGCCTAGCGGGAGGCGAGCAGTACTTC
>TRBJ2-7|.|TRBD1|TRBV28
CASSSTGTSSYEQYF
TGTGCCAGCAGTTCGACAGGGACGAGCTCCTACGAGCAGTACTTC
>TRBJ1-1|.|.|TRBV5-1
CASSPQEGGGTEAFF
TGCGCCAGCAGCCCCCAAGAGGGGGGAGGGACTGAAGCTTTCTTT
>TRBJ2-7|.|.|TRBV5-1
CASSLGTGRTYEQYF
TGCGCCAGCAGCTTGGGAACAGGACGTACCTACGAGCAGTACTTC
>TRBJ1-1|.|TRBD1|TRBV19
CASSIFGTENTEAFF
TGTGCCAGTAGTATTTTCGGGACAGAGAACACTGAAGCTTTCTTT
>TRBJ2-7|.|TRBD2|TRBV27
CASSLSPGGTPYEQYF
TGTGCCAGCAGTTTATCGCCGGGGGGTACCCCCTACGAGCAGTACTTC
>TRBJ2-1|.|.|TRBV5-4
CASSWPSGDHNEQFF
TGTGCCAGCAGCTGGCCCTCCGGGGATCACAATGAGCAGTTCTTC
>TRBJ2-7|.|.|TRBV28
CASKPGGGEQYF
TGTGCCAGCAAGCCAGGGGGAGGCGAGCAGTACTTC
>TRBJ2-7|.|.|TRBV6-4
CASKEETESYEQYF
TGTGCTTCAAAGGAGGAGACAGAGTCCTACGAGCAGTACTTC
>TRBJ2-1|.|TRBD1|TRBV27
CASSLRDRIHEQFF
TGTGCCAGCAGTCTCCGGGACAGGATACATGAGCAGTTCTTC
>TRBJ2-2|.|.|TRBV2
CASRAEAVNTGELFF
TGTGCCAGCAGGGCCGAGGCGGTCAACACCGGGGAGCTGTTTTTT
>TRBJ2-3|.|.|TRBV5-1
CASRLDARPELDTQYF
TGCGCCAGCAGGTTAGACGCCCGACCGGAGCTGGATACGCAGTATTTT
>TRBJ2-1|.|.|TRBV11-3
CASNEQFF
TGTGCCAGCAATGAGCAGTTCTTC
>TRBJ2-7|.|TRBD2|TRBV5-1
CASSPRGAGGLLYEQYF
TGCGCCAGCAGCCCCCGAGGAGCGGGAGGGCTTTTGTACGAGCAGTACTTC